This TCR beta chain was profiled in a study of T cell responses to AZD1222 COVID-19 vaccine. Here immunoSEQ multiplex PCR was the method, and the copy in TCRdb shows in-frame clones only, minus some. The sample includes 85,000 to 120,000 clones, 85% to 90% of them seen just once. This specimen consisted of peripheral blood, obtained on day 0 of AZD1222 vaccination. The clonotype originates from an adult in good health.

The CDR3 nucleotides are TGTGCCAGCAGCTTAGCGATCGGGAGCACAGATACGCAGTATTTT. This codes for CASSLAIGSTDTQYF. The chain has TRBV7-2 and TRBJ2-3; no definite D call. The germline V gene encodes CDR1 SGHTA and CDR2 FQGNSA. There are 15 residues in the CDR3. Trimming removed 0 bases at V and 0 bases at J, with 7 bases between.